These 29 T cell receptor beta chains share one sample of origin, sequenced in a study of T-cell reconstitution after alpha-beta-depleted transplantation in children. Unique molecular identifiers were used in preparing the TCRbeta library. TCRdb analysed the PCR reads with MiXCR anew, one entry per CDR3 protein. This table holds roughly 790,000 distinct CDR3 sequences, less than 20% found once. Sequenced here: PBMCs, mostly from graft donor cells, sampled 360 days after TCRalphabeta/CD19-depleted stem cell transplant. The receptors derive from a male patient younger than 18 who had a stem cell transplant for acute lymphoblastic leukemia, so the T cells may come from the graft donor.

The chain has TRBV7-2 and TRBJ2-1; 13 nucleotides align to TRBD2. This CDR3 is built from 15 residues. CDR1 is SGHTA, CDR2 FQGNSA, per germline. V gave up 4 bases and J gave up 9 bases; unmatched junction bases: 6. The CDR3 nucleotides are TGTGCCAGCAGCTCTAGACTAGCGGGAGGCATTGAGCAGTTCTTC. Residues: CASSSRLAGGIEQFF.

This clonotype was seen a handful of times. This rearrangement joins TRBV7-8 to TRBJ1-1; 7 nucleotides match TRBD1. V shed 6 bases and J 0 bases; nucleotides not matched to a gene: 10. The CDR3 covers 16 residues. Germline V gives CDR1 SGHVS, CDR2 FQNEAQ. DNA of the CDR3: TGTGCCAGCAGTCTAGGGACAGCCTACATGAACACTGAAGCTTTCTTT. It is translated as CASSLGTAYMNTEAFF.

The chain carries TRBV20-1 and TRBJ2-3; D may be TRBD1 (5 bases). The CDR3 covers 15 residues. Trimming removed 0 bases from V and 0 bases from J, with 10 bases in between. Germline CDR1 is DFQATT and CDR2 is SNEGSKA (reference sequence). Written as DNA, the CDR3 is TGCAGTGCTAGAGATATTGGACATAGCACAGATACGCAGTATTTT. Amino acid sequence: CSARDIGHSTDTQYF.

The genes are TRBV7-9 and TRBJ2-1, with 11 positions matching TRBD2. The germline V gene has CDR1 SEHNR and CDR2 FQNEAQ (reference sequence). The CDR3 runs 16 residues. The J segment lost 5 bases and the V segment lost 5 bases, leaving 8 bases of the junction unmatched. CDR3 DNA: TGTGCCAGCAGCCCCAGACTAGCGGGACTCGACAATGAGCAGTTCTTC. Translated: CASSPRLAGLDNEQFF.

This clonotype was observed at least ten times. The V and J genes are TRBV12-3 or TRBV12-4 and TRBJ2-1; D ambiguous. V lost 6 bases to trimming and J lost 4 bases, with 7 bases between them. The CDR3 spans 12 residues. CDR3 loop: CASRAYYNEQFF. CDR3 DNA sequence: TGTGCCAGCAGGGCCTATTACAATGAGCAGTTCTTC.

The chain is built from TRBV4-2 and TRBJ1-6; 8 nucleotides match TRBD1. This CDR3 is built from 16 residues. CDR1 LGHNA and CDR2 YNFKEQ come from the germline V gene. V lost 1 base to trimming and J lost 8 bases; unmatched junction nucleotides: 7. The CDR3, as DNA: TGTGCCAGCAGCCAAGTTCAGGGGGCAGTTTATTCACCCCTCCACTTT. The encoded protein is CASSQVQGAVYSPLHF.

This clonotype was recorded a few times. The chain has TRBV30 and TRBJ2-3; D remains ambiguous. Per germline, CDR1 GTSNPN and CDR2 SVGIG (reference sequence). The V gene lost 3 bases and the J gene lost 2 bases, with 6 bases spanning the gap. CDR3 length: 12 amino acids. The CDR3, as DNA: TGTGCCTGGAGCCCCATCACAGATACGCAGTATTTT. This gives the protein CAWSPITDTQYF.

The chain uses TRBV7-2 and TRBJ2-1, with D possibly TRBD2 on 5 matching bases. Deletions cut 5 bases from V and 7 bases from J, with 12 bases between. This CDR3 spans 13 amino acids. Germline V gene sequence: CDR1 SGHTA, CDR2 FQGNSA. Here the CDR3 reads CASSPQPGNEQFF. As DNA, the CDR3 is TGTGCCAGCAGCCCCCAACCGGGGAATGAGCAGTTCTTC.

This clonotype was observed at least ten times. The V gene is TRBV5-1, the J gene TRBJ1-2, with 8 bases lining up with TRBD1. Germline lookup yields CDR1 SGHRS and CDR2 YFSETQ. V gave up 6 bases and J gave up 8 bases; unmatched junction bases: 9. This CDR3 comprises 13 residues. The chain's CDR3 is CASTFGQGYGYTF. The DNA for the CDR3 is TGCGCCAGCACCTTTGGACAGGGCTACGGCTACACCTTC.

This rearrangement joins TRBV6-4 to TRBJ1-1, with D uncertain. Germline-derived CDR1 and CDR2 are MRHNA and SNTAGT. V gave up 0 bases and J gave up 8 bases, with 13 bases separating them. This CDR3 comprises 14 residues. In DNA form, the CDR3 reads TGTGCCAGCAGTGACTCGGGGTACCCGAAGGAAGCTTTCTTT. It yields the protein CASSDSGYPKEAFF.

The chain links TRBV12-3 or TRBV12-4 to TRBJ2-5; D not certain. V was trimmed by 6 bases and J by 0 bases, leaving 14 bases between them. CDR3 length equals 15 residues. DNA for the CDR3: TGTGCCAGCAGCAGAGGCGCCTTCTACCAAGAGACCCAGTACTTC. Protein: CASSRGAFYQETQYF.

A few counts support this clonotype. This rearrangement joins TRBV7-3 to TRBJ2-1; 13 bases agree with TRBD2. This CDR3 has 19 amino acids. Germline lookup yields CDR1 SGHTA and CDR2 FQGTGA. J was trimmed by 5 bases and V by 3 bases; bases with no gene match: 13. This CDR3 is CASSLQKWTSGRWDNEQFF. The CDR3 DNA follows: TGTGCCAGCAGCTTGCAGAAATGGACTAGCGGGAGATGGGACAATGAGCAGTTCTTC.

This clonotype was seen only a few times. The gene calls are TRBV25-1 and TRBJ1-5; D is undetermined. Germline CDR1 is MGHDK and CDR2 is SYGVNS. The CDR3 contains 14 residues. V gave up 3 bases and J gave up 1 base, with 7 bases separating them. CDR3 nucleotides: TGTGCCAGCAGTGACGTCGAAAGCAATCAGCCCCAGCATTTT. It codes for CASSDVESNQPQHF.

In this sample, this clonotype turned up a few times. The chain joins TRBV11-2 to TRBJ2-1; tentatively, D is TRBD2 (6 bases). The CDR3 extends over 18 amino acids. CDR1 and CDR2 (germline): SGHAT, FQNNGV. The germline V and J ends were trimmed by 3 bases and 0 bases, with 18 bases remaining between them. The CDR3 DNA reads TGTGCCAGCAGCTTGGGACTTACTTTTCAAAGCTCCTACAATGAGCAGTTCTTC. It yields the protein CASSLGLTFQSSYNEQFF.

This clonotype was picked up a small number of times. The gene calls are TRBV29-1 and TRBJ1-1, with no clear D. Germline CDR1 SQVTM, CDR2 ANQGSEA. The V end was cut by 5 bases, the J end by 2 bases, with 18 bases between. The CDR3 totals 15 residues. In DNA form, the CDR3 reads TGCAGCGTTCAGAATACCCCGGGCGGCAACACTGAAGCTTTCTTT. Residues: CSVQNTPGGNTEAFF.

The rearrangement joins TRBV5-1 to TRBJ2-5; 10 bases fit TRBD2. Germline lookup yields CDR1 SGHRS and CDR2 YFSETQ. V lost 3 bases and J lost 2; bases outside the gene matches: 4. This CDR3 is built from 15 residues. In DNA, the CDR3 is TGCGCCAGCAGCTGGGCTAGCGGGAGACAAGAGACCCAGTACTTC. This codes for CASSWASGRQETQYF.

The chain couples TRBV7-2 to TRBJ2-1; tentatively, D is TRBD2 (6 bases). Germline CDR1 and CDR2: SGHTA and FQGNSA. V was shortened by 3 bases and J by 9 bases, with 15 bases between the two germline ends. The CDR3 has 14 amino acids. CDR3 nucleotide sequence: TGTGCCAGCAGCTTCCGACTAGTCACGGGTGAGCAGTTCTTC. It encodes CASSFRLVTGEQFF.

This chain connects TRBV4-1 to TRBJ2-4, with 7 nucleotides matching TRBD2. From germline, CDR1 is MGHRA and CDR2 YSYEKL. CDR3 length: 16 amino acids. J was trimmed by 8 bases and V by 0 bases; bases with no gene match: 10. The CDR3 DNA sequence: TGCGCCAGCAGCCAAGACGGGGCGGGAGAGGAGGACATTCAGTACTTC. Protein: CASSQDGAGEEDIQYF.

J is TRBJ2-7 and V is TRBV5-1; 8 positions match TRBD1. The CDR3 consists of 17 residues. The germline gives CDR1 SGHRS, CDR2 YFSETQ. Losses at the gene ends were 4 bases for V and 4 bases for J; bases not matched to a gene: 16. CDR3: CASSKRAGTGGFYEQYF. The CDR3 DNA follows: TGCGCCAGCAGCAAAAGAGCAGGGACAGGAGGATTTTACGAGCAGTACTTC.

This clonotype has a handful of counts. The chain has TRBV5-1 and TRBJ2-2; D unclear. Per germline, CDR1 SGHRS and CDR2 YFSETQ. Trimming took 4 bases from V and 0 from J, leaving 7 bases between them. The CDR3 has 14 residues. CDR3 sequence: CASSPYSNTGELFF. CDR3 coding DNA: TGCGCCAGCAGCCCCTATTCGAACACCGGGGAGCTGTTTTTT.

In this sample, this clonotype turned up many times. The V gene is TRBV2, the J gene TRBJ2-7; TRBD1 matches 9 bases. The CDR3 runs to 15 residues. Germline lookup yields CDR1 SNHLY and CDR2 FYNNEI. Trimming at V came to 5 bases and at J to 6 bases, leaving 11 bases not matched to a gene. The chain's CDR3 is CASSPTGTGSGEQYF. The CDR3 DNA reads as TGTGCCAGCAGTCCTACCGGGACAGGGAGCGGCGAGCAGTACTTC.

CDR3 nucleotides: TGTGCCAGCAGTTTATTGGGCGGGAGCCCCTACGAGCAGTACTTC. Protein sequence: CASSLLGGSPYEQYF. This chain connects TRBV27 to TRBJ2-7, with TRBD2 identical over 7 bases. Per germline, CDR1 MNHEY and CDR2 SMNVEV (reference sequence). The V segment lost 1 base and the J segment 2 bases; nucleotides outside the gene matches: 5. The CDR3 sequence is 15 residues long.

The chain combines TRBV27 with TRBJ2-1; TRBD2 is a possible D gene (6 bases). CDR1 and CDR2 (germline): MNHEY, SMNVEV (reference sequence). This CDR3 spans 17 amino acids. The V end was cut by 6 bases, the J end by 0 bases, with 18 bases between. The CDR3 DNA reads TGTGCCAGCAGGAAGGCGGGGCTATTAAACTCCTACAATGAGCAGTTCTTC. Residues: CASRKAGLLNSYNEQFF.

In this sample, this clonotype turned up a few times. The J gene is TRBJ2-3, the V gene TRBV6-2 or TRBV6-3, with 8 bases that match TRBD2. Germline trimming cut 4 bases from V and 4 bases from J; bases unmatched to any gene: 4. The CDR3 has 14 amino acids. CDR1 and CDR2 (germline): MNHEY, SVGEGT. CDR3 region: CASSSRGGADTQYF. CDR3 DNA sequence: TGTGCCAGCAGTTCCCGGGGGGGCGCAGATACGCAGTATTTT.

The rearrangement links TRBV7-2 to TRBJ2-3; D not resolved. The V gene's germline CDR1 is SGHTA and CDR2 FQGNSA. The CDR3 is 15 residues long. The ends were cut back, 5 bases at V and 4 bases at J, with 16 bases in the middle. The CDR3 DNA reads TGTGCCAGCAGCCAAAGTCTGTTGGCTGCAGATACGCAGTATTTT. Amino acids: CASSQSLLAADTQYF.

This clonotype was counted at least ten times. The V and J genes are TRBV9 and TRBJ2-5; no clear D gene. V lost 1 base and J 8 bases, leaving 12 bases between the germline ends. The V gene's germline CDR1 is SGDLS and CDR2 YYNGEE. The CDR3 runs to 13 residues. CDR3 DNA sequence: TGTGCCAGCAGCGTATCCGGGCCGAAAACCCAGTACTTC. Encoded protein: CASSVSGPKTQYF.

At least ten counts were recorded for this clonotype. This chain links TRBV29-1 with TRBJ2-1, with D perhaps TRBD2 (5 bases). The CDR3 contains 16 residues. CDR1 is SQVTM, CDR2 ANQGSEA, per germline. With 1 base removed from V and 2 bases from J, the gap between germline ends came to 15 bases. The CDR3: CSVEGSGLYAYNEQFF. CDR3 coding DNA: TGCAGCGTTGAAGGGTCGGGGTTATACGCCTACAATGAGCAGTTCTTC.

The rearrangement joins TRBV10-3 to TRBJ2-7; possibly TRBD2 for D (6 bases). CDR1 is ENHRY and CDR2 is SYGVKD in the germline V gene. The CDR3 covers 14 residues. V was trimmed by 0 bases and J by 2 bases, leaving 8 bases between them. The CDR3 sequence is CAISESGGPYEQYF. The DNA of the CDR3 is TGTGCCATCAGTGAGTCCGGGGGACCCTACGAGCAGTACTTC.

This clonotype has a handful of counts. V gene TRBV14 combines with J gene TRBJ2-2; 8 nucleotides agree with TRBD2. Per germline, CDR1 SGHDN and CDR2 FVKESK. V trimming: 2 bases; J trimming: 5 bases; junction bases outside the gene matches: 4. This CDR3 contains 15 residues. The CDR3 sequence: CASSQWTSKTGELFF. The DNA of the CDR3 is TGTGCCAGCAGCCAATGGACTAGCAAAACCGGGGAGCTGTTTTTT.